This TCR beta chain derives from a study of T cell repertoires in cytomegalovirus infection. Study-level background: Evidence of both CMV infection and a matching HLA type came from public TCR beta signatures. General study findings and limits: CMV-specific TCR beta clonotypes restricted by HLA-C were the ones dominating the ex vivo response. Carriage of CMV together with the relevant HLA was identifiable through cumulative public TCR beta family frequency.

Comment on this clonotype: Its antigen remains unidentified.

Per germline, CDR1 SGHVS and CDR2 FQNEAQ. The CDR3 is 16 residues long. Trimming stripped 1 base from V and 0 bases from J, with 12 bases between. One entry per CDR3 protein results from TCRdb running MiXCR on the reads. The table records more than 150,000 distinct CDR3 sequences, approximately 19% of them present only once. The TCR was taken from a human donor in good health (CMV status not recorded). Some clones in this sample may be carry-over from other donors' samples. Sequencing used PBMCs. The chain employs TRBV7-8 and TRBJ1-1; the D gene is possibly TRBD1 (5 bases). CDR3 sequence reads: CASSLVAGFMNTEAFF. Written as DNA, the CDR3 is TGTGCCAGCAGCTTAGTCGCAGGGTTCATGAACACTGAAGCTTTCTTT.